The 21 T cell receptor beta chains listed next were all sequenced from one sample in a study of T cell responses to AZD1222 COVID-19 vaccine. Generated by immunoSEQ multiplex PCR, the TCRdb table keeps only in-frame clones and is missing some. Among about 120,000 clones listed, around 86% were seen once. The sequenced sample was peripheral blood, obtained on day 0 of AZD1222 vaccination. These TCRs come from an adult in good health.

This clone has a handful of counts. The CDR3 here is CASSVLGSYGYTF. The CDR3 nucleotides read TGTGCCAGCAGCGTATTAGGGTCCTATGGCTACACCTTC. The chain has TRBV9 and TRBJ1-2; D gene ambiguous. The germline gives CDR1 SGDLS, CDR2 YYNGEE. Trimming shortened V by 1 base and J by 4 bases, and 8 bases separated the two germline ends. The CDR3 is 13 amino acids.

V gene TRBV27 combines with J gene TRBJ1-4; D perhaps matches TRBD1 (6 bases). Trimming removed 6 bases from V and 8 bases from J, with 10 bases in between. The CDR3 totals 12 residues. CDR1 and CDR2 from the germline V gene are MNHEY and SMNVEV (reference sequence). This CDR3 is CASSRGDEKLFF. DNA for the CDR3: TGTGCCAGCAGCAGGGGTGACGAAAAACTGTTTTTT.

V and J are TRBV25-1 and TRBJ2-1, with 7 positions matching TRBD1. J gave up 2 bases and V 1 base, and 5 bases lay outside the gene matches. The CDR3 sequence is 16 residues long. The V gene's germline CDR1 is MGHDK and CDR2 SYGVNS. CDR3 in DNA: TGTGCCAGCAGTGAATTAGGTGACAGGGCCTACAATGAGCAGTTCTTC. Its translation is CASSELGDRAYNEQFF.

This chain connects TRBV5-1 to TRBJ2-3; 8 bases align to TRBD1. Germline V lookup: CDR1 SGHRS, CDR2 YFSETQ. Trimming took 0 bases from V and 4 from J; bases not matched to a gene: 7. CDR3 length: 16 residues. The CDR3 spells CASSLGPSGGPDTQYF. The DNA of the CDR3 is TGCGCCAGCAGCTTGGGGCCCTCAGGGGGCCCAGATACGCAGTATTTT.

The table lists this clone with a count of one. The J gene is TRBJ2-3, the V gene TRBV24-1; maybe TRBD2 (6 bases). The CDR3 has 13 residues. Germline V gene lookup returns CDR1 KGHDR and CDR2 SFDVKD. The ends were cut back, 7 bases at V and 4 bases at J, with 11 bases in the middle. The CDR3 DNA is TGTGCCACCAGCGACACTAGCTCAGATACGCAGTATTTT. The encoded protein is CATSDTSSDTQYF.

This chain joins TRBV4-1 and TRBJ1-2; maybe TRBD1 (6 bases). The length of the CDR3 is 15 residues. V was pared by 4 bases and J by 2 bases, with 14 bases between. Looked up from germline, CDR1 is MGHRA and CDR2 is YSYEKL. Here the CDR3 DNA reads TGCGCCAGCAGCCTCACACCCGGGACAAACTATGGCTACACCTTC. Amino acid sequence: CASSLTPGTNYGYTF.

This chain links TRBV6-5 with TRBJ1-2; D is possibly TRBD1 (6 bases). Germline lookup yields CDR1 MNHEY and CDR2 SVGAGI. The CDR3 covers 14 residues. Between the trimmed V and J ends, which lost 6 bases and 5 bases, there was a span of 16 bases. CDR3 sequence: CASRGGGHIYGYTF. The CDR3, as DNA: TGTGCCAGCAGAGGGGGTGGCCATATTTATGGCTACACCTTC.

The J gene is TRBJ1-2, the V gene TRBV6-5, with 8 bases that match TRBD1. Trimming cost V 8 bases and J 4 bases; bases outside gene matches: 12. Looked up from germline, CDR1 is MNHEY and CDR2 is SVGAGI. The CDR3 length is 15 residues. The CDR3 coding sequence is TGTGCCAGCGGGACAGGCCCTACGAGGCCCTATGGCTACACCTTC. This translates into CASGTGPTRPYGYTF.

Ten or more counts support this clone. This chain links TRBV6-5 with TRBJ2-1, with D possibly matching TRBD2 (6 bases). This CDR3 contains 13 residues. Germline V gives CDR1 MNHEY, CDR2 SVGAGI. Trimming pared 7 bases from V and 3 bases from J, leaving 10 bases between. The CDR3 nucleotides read TGTGCCAGCAAGCCGACTAGCTACAATGAGCAGTTCTTC. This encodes CASKPTSYNEQFF.

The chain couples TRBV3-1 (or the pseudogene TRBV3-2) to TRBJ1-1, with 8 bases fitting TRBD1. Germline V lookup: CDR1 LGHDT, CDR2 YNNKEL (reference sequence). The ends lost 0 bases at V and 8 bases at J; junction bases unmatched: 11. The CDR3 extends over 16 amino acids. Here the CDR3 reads CASSQDPPRTGSEAFF. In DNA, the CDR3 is TGTGCCAGCAGCCAAGATCCGCCCCGGACAGGGAGCGAAGCTTTCTTT.

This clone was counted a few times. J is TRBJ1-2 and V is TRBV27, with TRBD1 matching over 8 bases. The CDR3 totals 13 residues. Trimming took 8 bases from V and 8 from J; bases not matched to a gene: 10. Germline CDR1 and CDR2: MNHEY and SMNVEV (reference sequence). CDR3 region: CASGTDRARGYTF. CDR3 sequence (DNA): TGTGCCAGCGGGACGGACAGGGCGCGGGGCTACACCTTC.

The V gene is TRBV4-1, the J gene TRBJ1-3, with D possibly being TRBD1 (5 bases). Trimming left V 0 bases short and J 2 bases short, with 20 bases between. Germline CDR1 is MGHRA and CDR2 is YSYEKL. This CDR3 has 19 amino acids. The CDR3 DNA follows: TGCGCCAGCAGCCAAGATTCGGCCAGGGCAATAATCCCTGGAAACACCATATATTTT. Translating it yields CASSQDSARAIIPGNTIYF.

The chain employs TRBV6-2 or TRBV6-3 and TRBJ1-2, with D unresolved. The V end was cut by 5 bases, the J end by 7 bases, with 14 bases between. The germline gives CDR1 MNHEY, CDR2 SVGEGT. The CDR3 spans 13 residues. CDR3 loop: CASSLTILPGYTF. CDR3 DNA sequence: TGTGCCAGCAGTCTTACCATCCTACCTGGCTACACCTTC.

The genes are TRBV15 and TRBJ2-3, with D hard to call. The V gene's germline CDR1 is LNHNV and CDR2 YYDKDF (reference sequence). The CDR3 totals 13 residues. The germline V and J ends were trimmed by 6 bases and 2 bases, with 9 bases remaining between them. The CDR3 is CATRGPTTDTQYF. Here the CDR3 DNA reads TGTGCCACCAGAGGTCCAACCACAGATACGCAGTATTTT. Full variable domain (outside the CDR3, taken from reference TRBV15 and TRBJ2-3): DAMVIQNPRYQVTQFGKPVTLSCSQTLNHNVMYWYQQKSSQAPKLLFHYYDKDFNNEADTPDNFQSRRPNTSFCFLDIRSPGLGDTAMYLCATRGPTTDTQYFGPGTRLTVL.

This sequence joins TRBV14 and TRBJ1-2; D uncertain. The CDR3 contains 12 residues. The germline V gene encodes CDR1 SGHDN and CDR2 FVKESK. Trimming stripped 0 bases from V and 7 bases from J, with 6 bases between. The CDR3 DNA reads TGTGCCAGCAGCCAAGACCGGGGTGGCTACACCTTC. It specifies CASSQDRGGYTF.

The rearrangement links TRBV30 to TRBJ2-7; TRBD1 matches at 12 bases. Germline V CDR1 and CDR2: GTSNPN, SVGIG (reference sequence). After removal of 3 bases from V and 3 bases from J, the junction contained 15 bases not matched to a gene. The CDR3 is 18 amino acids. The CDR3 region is CAWRSFSGGTGGLYEQYF. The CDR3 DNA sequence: TGTGCCTGGAGATCTTTTTCGGGCGGGACAGGGGGCCTCTACGAGCAGTACTTC.

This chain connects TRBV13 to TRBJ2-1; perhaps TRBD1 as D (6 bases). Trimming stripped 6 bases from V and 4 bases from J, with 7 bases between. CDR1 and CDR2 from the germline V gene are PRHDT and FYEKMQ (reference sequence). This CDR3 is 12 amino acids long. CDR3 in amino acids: CASSTGYNEQFF. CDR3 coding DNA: TGTGCCAGCAGTACAGGGTACAATGAGCAGTTCTTC.

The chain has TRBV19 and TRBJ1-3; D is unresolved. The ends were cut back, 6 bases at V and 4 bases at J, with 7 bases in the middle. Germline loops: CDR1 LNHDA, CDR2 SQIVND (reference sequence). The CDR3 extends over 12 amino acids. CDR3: CASSLRGNTIYF. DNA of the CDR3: TGTGCCAGTAGCCTTAGAGGAAACACCATATATTTT.

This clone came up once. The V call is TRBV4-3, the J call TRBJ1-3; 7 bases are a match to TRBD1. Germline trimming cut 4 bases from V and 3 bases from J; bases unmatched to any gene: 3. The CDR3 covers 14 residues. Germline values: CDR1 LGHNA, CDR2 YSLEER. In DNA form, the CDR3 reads TGCGCCAGCAGCCCAGGACAGGTTGGAAACACCATATATTTT. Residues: CASSPGQVGNTIYF.

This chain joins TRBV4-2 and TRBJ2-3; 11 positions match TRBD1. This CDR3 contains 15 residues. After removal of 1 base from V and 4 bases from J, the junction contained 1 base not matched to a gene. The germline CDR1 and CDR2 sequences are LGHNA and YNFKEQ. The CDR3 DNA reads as TGTGCCAGCAGCCAAGGGACAGGGGGCGCAGATACGCAGTATTTT. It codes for CASSQGTGGADTQYF.

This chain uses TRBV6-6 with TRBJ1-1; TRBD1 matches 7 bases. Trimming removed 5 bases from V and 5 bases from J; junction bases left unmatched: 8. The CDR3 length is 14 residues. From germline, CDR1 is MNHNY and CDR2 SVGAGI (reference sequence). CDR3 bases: TGTGCCAGCAGTCTACAGGGGATTTGGACTGAAGCTTTCTTT. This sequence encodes CASSLQGIWTEAFF.